Below are 13 T cell receptor beta chains sequenced from a single sample in a study of long-term antiretroviral therapy in people with HIV. Researchers report immunoSEQ v3.0 was run at survey level. The table came from immunoSEQ multiplex PCR; TCRdb's copy has only in-frame clones and leaves some out. The table lists some 29,000 clones, about 77% of them singletons. This sample comprised unsorted PBMCs, obtained 1.5 years before starting antiretroviral therapy. Receptor source: a young man with HIV.

V usage is TRBV29-1 and J usage is TRBJ1-1; D is unresolved. Trimming pared 4 bases from V and 1 base from J, leaving 10 bases between. The CDR3 is made up of 13 amino acids. Per the germline V gene, CDR1 is SQVTM and CDR2 is ANQGSEA. The CDR3 is CSVGGPTNTEAFF. The DNA for the CDR3 is TGCAGCGTTGGCGGACCGACGAACACTGAAGCTTTCTTT. Drawing the rest from reference TRBV29-1 and TRBJ1-1, the complete variable domain is SAVISQKPSRDICQRGTSLTIQCQVDSQVTMMFWYRQQPGQSLTLIATANQGSEATYESGFVIDKFPISRPNLTFSTLTVSNMSPEDSSIYLCSVGGPTNTEAFFGQGTRLTVV.

This clone has a handful of counts. The rearrangement uses TRBV25-1 and TRBJ1-4; D gene ambiguous. Trimming took 0 bases from V and 4 from J, leaving 12 bases between them. The CDR3 has 16 residues. Germline CDR1 and CDR2: MGHDK and SYGVNS. CDR3 amino acids: CASSEYERVVNEKLFF. The DNA for the CDR3 is TGTGCCAGCAGTGAATATGAGCGGGTGGTTAATGAAAAACTGTTTTTT. Using reference TRBV25-1 and TRBJ1-4 for the parts outside the CDR3, the full variable domain is EADIYQTPRYLVIGTGKKITLECSQTMGHDKMYWYQQDPGMELHLIHYSYGVNSTEKGDLSSESTVSRIRTEHFPLTLESARPSHTSQYLCASSEYERVVNEKLFFGSGTQLSVL.

The J gene is TRBJ1-5, the V gene TRBV19, with 7 positions matching TRBD1. J was trimmed by 1 base and V by 7 bases; bases with no gene match: 10. The CDR3 spans 16 residues. CDR1 is LNHDA and CDR2 is SQIVND in the germline V gene (reference sequence). The CDR3 DNA sequence: TGTGCCAGTAAAAACCCGACAGGGAGAAGCAATCAGCCCCAGCATTTT. Translation gives CASKNPTGRSNQPQHF.

Only one count was recorded for this clone. The CDR3 region has the DNA TGTGCCAGCAGCCTATTAGGGGGCCGGGGCCCAGCTTTCTTT. This encodes CASSLLGGRGPAFF. This chain links TRBV7-2 with TRBJ1-1; 7 bases agree with TRBD1. Germline V gives CDR1 SGHTA, CDR2 FQGNSA. V was pared by 5 bases and J by 10 bases, with 13 bases of the junction left unmatched. The CDR3 is 14 amino acids.

The V and J genes are TRBV7-2 and TRBJ2-7; 10 bases fit TRBD2. This CDR3 region has 17 residues. The V gene end was trimmed by 0 bases and the J gene end by 3 bases; junction bases not matched to a gene: 8. Per the germline V gene, CDR1 is SGHTA and CDR2 is FQGNSA. The CDR3 DNA reads as TGTGCCAGCAGCTTAGCGACAGCTAGCGGGAGTGTCTACGAGCAGTACTTC. Translation: CASSLATASGSVYEQYF.

This clone was picked up a small number of times. The gene calls are TRBV29-1 and TRBJ1-2, with D perhaps TRBD1 (5 bases). The germline V gene has CDR1 SQVTM and CDR2 ANQGSEA. V lost 6 bases and J lost 5, with 13 bases in between. The CDR3 has 12 residues. Here the CDR3 reads CSVTEELYGYTF. The DNA of the CDR3 is TGCAGCGTGACAGAGGAGCTGTATGGCTACACCTTC.

This rearrangement joins TRBV30 to TRBJ1-5; perhaps TRBD1 as D (6 bases). Germline-derived CDR1 and CDR2 are GTSNPN and SVGIG (reference sequence). The CDR3 has 13 residues. V dropped 5 bases and J dropped 2 bases, with 10 bases sitting between them. CDR3 loop: CAWRGGRNQPQHF. The CDR3 DNA is TGTGCCTGGCGGGGGGGGCGCAATCAGCCCCAGCATTTT.

The chain employs TRBV5-6 and TRBJ2-7, with a weak D call TRBD2 (7 bases). This CDR3 is 15 amino acids long. V shed 2 bases and J shed 0 bases, with 12 bases lying between them. CDR1 is SGHDT and CDR2 is YYEEEE in the germline V gene. The CDR3 loop reads CASSFRGGSSYEQYF. In nucleotides, the CDR3 is TGTGCCAGCAGCTTCCGCGGGGGCAGCTCCTACGAGCAGTACTTC.

The chain couples TRBV6-5 to TRBJ2-1; 7 positions match TRBD2. Germline CDR1 reads MNHEY; CDR2 reads SVGAGI. CDR3 length: 15 amino acids. The V gene end was trimmed by 6 bases and the J gene end by 7 bases; junction bases not matched to a gene: 12. The CDR3 loop reads CASRVLREGGNEQFF. The CDR3 DNA is TGTGCCAGCAGGGTACTGAGGGAGGGTGGAAATGAGCAGTTCTTC.

The chain links TRBV7-8 to TRBJ2-1; the D is unclear. Germline V CDR1 and CDR2: SGHVS, FQNEAQ. This CDR3 has 13 amino acids. V lost 5 bases, J lost 3 bases, and 8 bases lay in between. CDR3 region: CASSVDGYNEQFF. The CDR3 region has the DNA TGTGCCAGCAGCGTCGACGGCTACAATGAGCAGTTCTTC.

This chain links TRBV28 with TRBJ2-7, with D perhaps matching TRBD2 (6 bases). Per the germline V gene, CDR1 is MDHEN and CDR2 is SYDVKM. With 5 bases removed from V and 4 bases from J, the gap between germline ends came to 18 bases. The CDR3 extends over 15 amino acids. Here the CDR3 reads CASSLAGPGRYEQYF. In DNA form, the CDR3 reads TGTGCCAGCAGTCTCGCGGGACCGGGGCGTTACGAGCAGTACTTC.

The chain recombines TRBV4-2 with TRBJ1-1, with 10 bases fitting TRBD1. The ends lost 2 bases at V and 6 bases at J; junction bases unmatched: 15. Per the germline V gene, CDR1 is LGHNA and CDR2 is YNFKEQ. The CDR3 covers 18 residues. CDR3 protein: CASSQKNLGTGVFPEAFF. The CDR3 bases are TGTGCCAGCAGCCAAAAAAACTTGGGGACAGGGGTGTTCCCTGAAGCTTTCTTT.

The CDR3 protein is CASRPGTESNSPLHF. DNA for the CDR3: TGTGCCAGCAGGCCCGGGACAGAGAGTAATTCACCCCTCCACTTT. The rearrangement links TRBV6-5 to TRBJ1-6; 7 bases match TRBD1. CDR1 and CDR2 from the germline V gene are MNHEY and SVGAGI. The CDR3 runs to 15 residues. V trimming: 6 bases; J trimming: 6 bases; junction bases outside the gene matches: 8.